What follows describes a single T cell receptor beta chain. The target antigen is unknown. Assay: immunoSEQ multiplex PCR; the TCRdb copy retains only in-frame clones and omits some. The sample contains about 66,000 clones, 76% of which appear only once. CDR1 and CDR2 from the germline V gene are SGHTA and FQGTGA. The V gene lost 4 bases and the J gene lost 6 bases, with 18 bases spanning the gap. The CDR3 length is 16 residues. Viral peptide pool expansion of antigen-specific CD4+ T cells preceded sequencing in the ViraFEST assay. When 10 to 11 days of culture had elapsed, CD4+ T cells were isolated. Participants were vaccinated with two doses of either the BNT162b2 or mRNA-1273 vaccine. Nucleocapsid antibody tests were negative, and the vaccine recipients had no prior SARS-CoV-2 infection. The data stem from a study of vaccination effects on CD4 cells after COVID-19. Study as a whole: Samples collected post-vaccine were obtained a median of 72 days after the second dose.

The V and J genes are TRBV7-3 and TRBJ2-2; a weak D match, TRBD1 (6 bases). The sequence was obtained from a human donor who received a COVID-19 vaccine. The specimen comprised CD4+ T cells from PBMCs cultured with HCoV-OC43 spike peptides, sampled after COVID-19 vaccination. Documented subset: HCoV-OC43 spike overlapping peptide pool stimulation. The CDR3 here is CASSYREYRHAGELFF. In nucleotides, the CDR3 is TGTGCCAGCAGCTACAGGGAATATCGCCACGCCGGGGAGCTGTTTTTT.